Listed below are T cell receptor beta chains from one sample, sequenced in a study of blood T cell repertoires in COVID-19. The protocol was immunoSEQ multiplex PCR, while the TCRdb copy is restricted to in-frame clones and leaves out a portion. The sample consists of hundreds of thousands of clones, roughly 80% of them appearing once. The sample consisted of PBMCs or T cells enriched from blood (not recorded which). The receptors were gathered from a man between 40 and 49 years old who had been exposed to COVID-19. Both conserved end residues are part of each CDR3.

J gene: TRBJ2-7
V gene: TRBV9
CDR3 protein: CASSVVAGGVYEQYF

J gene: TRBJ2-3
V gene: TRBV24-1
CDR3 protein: CATSDSSRGDTQYF

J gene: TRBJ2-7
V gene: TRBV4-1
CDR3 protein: CASSPGLLTREQYF

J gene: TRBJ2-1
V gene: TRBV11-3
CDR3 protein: CASSLYGSYNEQFF

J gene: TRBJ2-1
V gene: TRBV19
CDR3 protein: CASSIEAGGHYNEQFF

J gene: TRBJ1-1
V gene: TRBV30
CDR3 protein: CAWRSRAGANTEAFF

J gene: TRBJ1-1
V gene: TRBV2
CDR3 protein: CASVLPSGIKNTEAFF

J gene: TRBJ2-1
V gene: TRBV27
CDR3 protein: CASSFGGVGYNEQFF

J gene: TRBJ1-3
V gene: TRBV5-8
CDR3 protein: CASSLDRGGNTIYF

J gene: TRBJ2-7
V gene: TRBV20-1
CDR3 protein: CSTGGSSEQYF

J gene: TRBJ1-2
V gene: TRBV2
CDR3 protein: CASSRGQVYGYTF

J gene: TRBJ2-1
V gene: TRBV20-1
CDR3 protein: CSASEGPYNEQFF

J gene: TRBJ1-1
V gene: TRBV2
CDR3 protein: CAGNREMNTEAFF

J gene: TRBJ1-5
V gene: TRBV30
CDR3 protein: CAGGTGRNQPQHF

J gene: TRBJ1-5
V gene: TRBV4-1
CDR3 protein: CASSQYRDSLQPQHF

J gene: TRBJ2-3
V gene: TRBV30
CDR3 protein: CAWSSQMDTQYF

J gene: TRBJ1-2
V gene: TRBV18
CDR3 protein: CASSPMLGQGNLNYGYTF

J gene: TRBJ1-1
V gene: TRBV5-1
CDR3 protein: CASSLEVRRWGVNTEAFF

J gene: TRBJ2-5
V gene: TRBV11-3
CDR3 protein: CASSLDGQPRTGGDQYF

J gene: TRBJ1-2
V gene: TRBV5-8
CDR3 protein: CASSDRQSLGYTF

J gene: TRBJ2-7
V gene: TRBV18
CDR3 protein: CASSPREVGEEGYEQYF

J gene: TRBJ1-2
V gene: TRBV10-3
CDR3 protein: CAISDSGDNRGYTF